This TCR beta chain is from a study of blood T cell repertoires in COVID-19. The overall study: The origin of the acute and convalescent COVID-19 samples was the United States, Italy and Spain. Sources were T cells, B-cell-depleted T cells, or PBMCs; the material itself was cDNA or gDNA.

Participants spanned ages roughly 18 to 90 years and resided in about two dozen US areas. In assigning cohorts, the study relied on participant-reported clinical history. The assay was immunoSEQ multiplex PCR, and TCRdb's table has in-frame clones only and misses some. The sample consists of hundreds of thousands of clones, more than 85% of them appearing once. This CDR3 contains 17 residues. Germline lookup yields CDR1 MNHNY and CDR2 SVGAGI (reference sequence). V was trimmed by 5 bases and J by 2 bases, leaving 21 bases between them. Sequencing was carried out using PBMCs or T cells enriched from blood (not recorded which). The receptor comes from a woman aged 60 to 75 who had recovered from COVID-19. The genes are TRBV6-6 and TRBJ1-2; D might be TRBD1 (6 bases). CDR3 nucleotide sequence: TGTGCCAGCAGTCAAAACGGACAGCGTCTCGTAAACTATGGCTACACCTTC. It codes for CASSQNGQRLVNYGYTF.